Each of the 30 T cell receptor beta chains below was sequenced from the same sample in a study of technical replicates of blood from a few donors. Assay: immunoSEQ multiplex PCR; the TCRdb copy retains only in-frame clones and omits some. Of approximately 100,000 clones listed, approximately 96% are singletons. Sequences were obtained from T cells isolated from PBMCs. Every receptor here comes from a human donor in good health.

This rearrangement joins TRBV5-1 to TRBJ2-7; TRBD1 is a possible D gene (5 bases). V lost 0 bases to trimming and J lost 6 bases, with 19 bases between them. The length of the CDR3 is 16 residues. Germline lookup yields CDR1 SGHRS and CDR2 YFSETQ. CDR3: CASSLGWAGYTVEQYF. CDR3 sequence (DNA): TGCGCCAGCAGCTTGGGTTGGGCAGGGTATACTGTCGAGCAGTACTTC.

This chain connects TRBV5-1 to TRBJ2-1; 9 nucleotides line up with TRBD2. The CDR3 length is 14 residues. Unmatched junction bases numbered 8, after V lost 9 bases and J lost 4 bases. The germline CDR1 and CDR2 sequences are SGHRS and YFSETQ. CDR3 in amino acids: CATAIAGVYNEQFF. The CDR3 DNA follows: TGCGCCACTGCTATAGCGGGAGTATACAATGAGCAGTTCTTC.

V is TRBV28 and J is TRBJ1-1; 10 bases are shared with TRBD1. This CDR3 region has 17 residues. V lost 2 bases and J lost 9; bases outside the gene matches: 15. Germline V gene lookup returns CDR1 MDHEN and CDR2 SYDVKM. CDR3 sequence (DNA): TGTGCCAGCAGTTTAATATTAGGACAGGGGGTTGGGTCACAAGCTTTCTTT. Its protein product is CASSLILGQGVGSQAFF. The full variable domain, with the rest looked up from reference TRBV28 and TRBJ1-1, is DVKVTQSSRYLVKRTGEKVFLECVQDMDHENMFWYRQDPGLGLRLIYFSYDVKMKEKGDIPEGYSVSREKKERFSLILESASTNQTSMYLCASSLILGQGVGSQAFFGQGTRLTVV.

The chain's CDR3 is CASTDPSNQPQHF. The CDR3 nucleotides read TGTGCCAGCACAGATCCGAGCAATCAGCCCCAGCATTTT. V and J are TRBV6-1 and TRBJ1-5, with D uncertain. The CDR3 runs 13 residues. The germline CDR1 and CDR2 sequences are MNHNS and SASEGT. The V end was cut by 7 bases, the J end by 1 base, with 8 bases between.

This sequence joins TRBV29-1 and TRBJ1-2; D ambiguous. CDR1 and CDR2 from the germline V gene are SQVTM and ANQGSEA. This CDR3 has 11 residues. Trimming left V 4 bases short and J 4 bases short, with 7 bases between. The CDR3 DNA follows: TGCAGCGTTGTTTCGGGCTATGGCTACACCTTC. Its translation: CSVVSGYGYTF.

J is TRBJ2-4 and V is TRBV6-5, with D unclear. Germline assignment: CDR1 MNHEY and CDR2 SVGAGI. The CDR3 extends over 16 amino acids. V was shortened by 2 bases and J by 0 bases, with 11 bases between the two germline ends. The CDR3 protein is CASSYSLLSAKNIQYF. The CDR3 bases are TGTGCCAGCAGTTACAGCTTACTTTCAGCCAAAAACATTCAGTACTTC.

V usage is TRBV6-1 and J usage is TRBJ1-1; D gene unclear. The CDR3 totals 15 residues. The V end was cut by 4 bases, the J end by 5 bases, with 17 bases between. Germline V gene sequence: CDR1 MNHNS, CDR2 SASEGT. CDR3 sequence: CASSAPARGVTEAFF. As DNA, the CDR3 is TGTGCCAGCAGTGCCCCAGCTAGAGGTGTAACTGAAGCTTTCTTT.

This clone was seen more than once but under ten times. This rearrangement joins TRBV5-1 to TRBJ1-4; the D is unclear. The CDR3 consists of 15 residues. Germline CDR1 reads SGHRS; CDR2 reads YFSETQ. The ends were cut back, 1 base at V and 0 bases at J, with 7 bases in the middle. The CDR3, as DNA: TGCGCCAGCAGCTTGCGGCAGGCAACTAATGAAAAACTGTTTTTT. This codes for CASSLRQATNEKLFF.

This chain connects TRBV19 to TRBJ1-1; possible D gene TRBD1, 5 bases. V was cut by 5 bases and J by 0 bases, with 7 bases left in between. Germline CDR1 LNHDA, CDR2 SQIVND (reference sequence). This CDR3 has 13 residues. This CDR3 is CASSSTVNTEAFF. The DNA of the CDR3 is TGTGCCAGTAGTTCGACAGTGAACACTGAAGCTTTCTTT.

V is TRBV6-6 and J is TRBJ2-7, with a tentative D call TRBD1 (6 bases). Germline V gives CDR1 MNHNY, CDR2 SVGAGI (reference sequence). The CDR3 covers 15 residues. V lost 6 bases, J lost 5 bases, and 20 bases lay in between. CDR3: CASSATIRDNHEQYF. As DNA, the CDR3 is TGTGCCAGCAGCGCAACCATCCGGGACAACCACGAGCAGTACTTC.

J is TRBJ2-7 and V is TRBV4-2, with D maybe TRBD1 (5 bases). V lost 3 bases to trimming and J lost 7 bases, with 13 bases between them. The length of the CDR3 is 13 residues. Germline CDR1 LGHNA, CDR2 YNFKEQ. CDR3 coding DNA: TGTGCCAGCAGCCAGGGAAGGGGCGTGGAGCAGTACTTC. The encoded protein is CASSQGRGVEQYF.

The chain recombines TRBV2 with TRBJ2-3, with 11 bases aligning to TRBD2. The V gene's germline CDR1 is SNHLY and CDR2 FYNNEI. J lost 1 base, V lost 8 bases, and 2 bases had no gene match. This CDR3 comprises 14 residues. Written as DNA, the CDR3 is TGTGCCAGCGCGGGACTAGCGGGCACAGATACGCAGTATTTT. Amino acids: CASAGLAGTDTQYF.

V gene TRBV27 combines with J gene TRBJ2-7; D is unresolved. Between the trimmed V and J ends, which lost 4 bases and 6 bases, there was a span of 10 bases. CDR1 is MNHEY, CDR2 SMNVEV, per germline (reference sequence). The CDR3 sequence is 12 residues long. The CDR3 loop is CASSSPGFEQYF. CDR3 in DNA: TGTGCCAGCAGTTCCCCCGGGTTCGAGCAGTACTTC.

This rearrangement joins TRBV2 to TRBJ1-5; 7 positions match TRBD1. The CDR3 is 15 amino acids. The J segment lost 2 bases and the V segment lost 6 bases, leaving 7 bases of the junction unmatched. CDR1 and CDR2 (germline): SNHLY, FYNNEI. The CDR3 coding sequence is TGTGCCAGCAGGGAAACAGGGGTGGGCAATCAGCCCCAGCATTTT. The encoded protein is CASRETGVGNQPQHF.

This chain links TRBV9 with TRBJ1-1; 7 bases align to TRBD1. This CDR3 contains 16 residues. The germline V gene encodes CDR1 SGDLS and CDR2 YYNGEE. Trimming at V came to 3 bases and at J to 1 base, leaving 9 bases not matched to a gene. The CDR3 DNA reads TGTGCCAGCAGCGGGAACAGGGGCATAGAGAACACTGAAGCTTTCTTT. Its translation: CASSGNRGIENTEAFF.

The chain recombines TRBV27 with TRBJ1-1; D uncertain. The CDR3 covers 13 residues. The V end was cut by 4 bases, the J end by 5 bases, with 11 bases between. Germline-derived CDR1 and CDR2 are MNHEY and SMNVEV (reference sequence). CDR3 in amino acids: CASSYFPHTEAFF. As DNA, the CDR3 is TGTGCCAGCAGTTATTTCCCCCATACTGAAGCTTTCTTT.

This chain's CDR3 is CASSVYRDRVTEAFF. The CDR3 DNA is TGTGCCAGCAGCGTTTACCGGGACAGGGTCACTGAAGCTTTCTTT. The chain joins TRBV9 to TRBJ1-1; TRBD1 matches at 9 bases. Germline loops: CDR1 SGDLS, CDR2 YYNGEE. There are 15 residues in the CDR3. The J segment lost 4 bases and the V segment lost 2 bases, leaving 6 bases of the junction unmatched.

CDR3 residues: CASSPRQINQPQHF. CDR3 in DNA: TGTGCCAGCTCACCACGGCAGATCAATCAGCCCCAGCATTTT. The J gene is TRBJ1-5, the V gene TRBV18; no clear D gene. This CDR3 is built from 14 residues. Trimming shortened V by 1 base and J by 3 bases, and 7 bases separated the two germline ends. Per germline, CDR1 KGHSH and CDR2 LQKENI.

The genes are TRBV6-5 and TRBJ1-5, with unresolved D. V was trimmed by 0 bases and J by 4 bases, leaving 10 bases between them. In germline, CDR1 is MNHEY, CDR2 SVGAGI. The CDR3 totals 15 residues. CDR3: CASSYSHLKNQPQHF. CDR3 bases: TGTGCCAGCAGTTACTCCCACCTAAAGAATCAGCCCCAGCATTTT.

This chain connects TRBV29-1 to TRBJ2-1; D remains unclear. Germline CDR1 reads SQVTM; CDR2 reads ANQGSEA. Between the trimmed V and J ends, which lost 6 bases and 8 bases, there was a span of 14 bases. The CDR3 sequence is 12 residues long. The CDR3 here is CSVLSFSDEQFF. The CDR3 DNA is TGCAGCGTCCTGTCCTTCTCCGATGAGCAGTTCTTC.

The CDR3 reads CASSLWLAGGPPGELFF. The CDR3 nucleotides are TGTGCCAGCAGTTTGTGGCTAGCGGGAGGACCACCCGGGGAGCTGTTTTTT. The V gene is TRBV28, the J gene TRBJ2-2; 11 bases agree with TRBD2. In germline, CDR1 is MDHEN, CDR2 SYDVKM. CDR3 length equals 17 residues. Trimming cost V 3 bases and J 6 bases; bases outside gene matches: 9.

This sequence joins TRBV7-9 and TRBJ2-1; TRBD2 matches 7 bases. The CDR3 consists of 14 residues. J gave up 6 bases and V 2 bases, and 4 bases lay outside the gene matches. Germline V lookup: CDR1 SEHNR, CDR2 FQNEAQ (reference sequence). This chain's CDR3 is CASSLSGEGNEQFF. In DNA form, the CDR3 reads TGTGCCAGCAGCTTATCTGGGGAGGGCAATGAGCAGTTCTTC.

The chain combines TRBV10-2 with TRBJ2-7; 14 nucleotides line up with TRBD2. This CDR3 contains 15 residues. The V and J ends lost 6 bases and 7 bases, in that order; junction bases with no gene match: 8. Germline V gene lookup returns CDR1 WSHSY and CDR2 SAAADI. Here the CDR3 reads CASSPGLAGGWEQYF. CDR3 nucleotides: TGCGCCAGCAGCCCCGGACTAGCGGGAGGTTGGGAGCAGTACTTC.

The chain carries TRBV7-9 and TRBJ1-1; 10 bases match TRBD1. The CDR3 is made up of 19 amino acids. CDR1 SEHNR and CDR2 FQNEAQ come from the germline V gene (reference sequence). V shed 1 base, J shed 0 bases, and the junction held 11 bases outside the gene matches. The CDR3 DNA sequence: TGTGCCAGCAGCTTAGATCCCGGGACAGGGGTCTCGATGAACACTGAAGCTTTCTTT. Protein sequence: CASSLDPGTGVSMNTEAFF.

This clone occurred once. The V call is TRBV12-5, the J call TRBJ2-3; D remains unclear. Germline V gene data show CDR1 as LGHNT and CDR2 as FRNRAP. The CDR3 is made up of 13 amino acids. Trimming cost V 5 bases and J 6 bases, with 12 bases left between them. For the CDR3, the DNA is TGTGCTAGTGGTCCGAGAGTTTTTGATACGCAGTATTTT. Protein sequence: CASGPRVFDTQYF.

For the CDR3, the DNA is TGTGCCAGCTCCACTAGGGGGCGCGGTACTGAAGCTTTCTTT. Translation gives CASSTRGRGTEAFF. This sequence joins TRBV6-1 and TRBJ1-1, with 7 bases fitting TRBD1. The V segment lost 8 bases and the J segment 5 bases; nucleotides outside the gene matches: 11. CDR1 MNHNS and CDR2 SASEGT come from the germline V gene. This CDR3 has 14 residues.

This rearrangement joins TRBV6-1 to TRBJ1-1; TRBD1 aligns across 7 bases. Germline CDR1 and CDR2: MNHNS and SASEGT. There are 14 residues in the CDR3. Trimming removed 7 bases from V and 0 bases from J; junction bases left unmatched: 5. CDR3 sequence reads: CASNHGTVNTEAFF. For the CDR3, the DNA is TGTGCCAGCAACCACGGGACAGTGAACACTGAAGCTTTCTTT.

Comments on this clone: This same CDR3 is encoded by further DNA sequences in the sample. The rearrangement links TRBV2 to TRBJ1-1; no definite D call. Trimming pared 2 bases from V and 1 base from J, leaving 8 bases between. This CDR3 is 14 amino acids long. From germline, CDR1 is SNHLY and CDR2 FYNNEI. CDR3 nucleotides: TGTGCCAGCAGTGAACAGGCAACGAACACTGAAGCTTTCTTT. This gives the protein CASSEQATNTEAFF. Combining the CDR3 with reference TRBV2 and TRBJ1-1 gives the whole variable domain EPEVTQTPSHQVTQMGQEVILRCVPISNHLYFYWYRQILGQKVEFLVSFYNNEISEKSEIFDDQFSVERPDGSNFTLKIRSTKLEDSAMYFCASSEQATNTEAFFGQGTRLTVV.

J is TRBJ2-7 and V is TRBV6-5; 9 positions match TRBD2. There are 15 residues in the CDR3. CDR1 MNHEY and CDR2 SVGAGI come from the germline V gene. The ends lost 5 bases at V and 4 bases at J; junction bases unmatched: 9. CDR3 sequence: CASSRLAGRLYEQYF. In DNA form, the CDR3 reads TGTGCCAGCAGTCGCCTAGCGGGGAGACTATACGAGCAGTACTTC.

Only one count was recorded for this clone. The CDR3 loop is CSVEETGNYGYTF. In DNA, the CDR3 is TGCAGCGTTGAAGAAACGGGGAACTATGGCTACACCTTC. The J gene is TRBJ1-2, the V gene TRBV29-1; D not certain. Per the germline V gene, CDR1 is SQVTM and CDR2 is ANQGSEA. V was pared by 0 bases and J by 2 bases, with 7 bases between. The CDR3 has 13 residues.